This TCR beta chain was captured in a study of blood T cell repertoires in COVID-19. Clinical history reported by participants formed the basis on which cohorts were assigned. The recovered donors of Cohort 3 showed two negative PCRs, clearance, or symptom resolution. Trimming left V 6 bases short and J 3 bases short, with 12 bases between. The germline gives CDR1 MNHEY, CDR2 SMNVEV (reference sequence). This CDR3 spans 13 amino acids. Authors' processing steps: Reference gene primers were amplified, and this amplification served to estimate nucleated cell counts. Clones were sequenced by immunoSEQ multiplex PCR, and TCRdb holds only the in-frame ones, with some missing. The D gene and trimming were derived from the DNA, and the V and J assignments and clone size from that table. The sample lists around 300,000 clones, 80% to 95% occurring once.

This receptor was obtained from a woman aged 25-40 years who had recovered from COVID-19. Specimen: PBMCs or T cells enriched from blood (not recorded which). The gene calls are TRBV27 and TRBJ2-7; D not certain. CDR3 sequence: CASSPSPYYEQYF. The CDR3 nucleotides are TGTGCCAGCAGCCCCTCGCCCTACTACGAGCAGTACTTC.